This TCR beta chain comes out of a study of blood T cell repertoires in COVID-19. As for the study in general: The origin of the acute and convalescent COVID-19 samples was the United States, Italy and Spain. PBMCs, B-cell-depleted T cells, or T cells provided the cDNA or gDNA that made up the material.

V was cut by 1 base and J by 1 base, with 4 bases left in between. Germline CDR1 GTSNPN, CDR2 SVGIG (reference sequence). The CDR3 length is 12 residues. As processed by the authors: It was from reference gene primer amplification that nucleated cell counts were estimated. TCRdb's table, derived via immunoSEQ multiplex PCR, lists solely in-frame clones and lacks some. Clone size and the V and J calls come from that table; the DNA yielded D and trimming. The sample records tens of thousands of clones, approximately 90% being singletons. The clonotype originates from a man older than 75 with acute or convalescent COVID-19. The chain couples TRBV30 to TRBJ1-1; D gene unclear. Sequenced input: peripheral blood. The CDR3 protein is CAWSARNTEAFF. The CDR3 nucleotides are TGTGCCTGGAGTGCCAGGAACACTGAAGCTTTCTTT.